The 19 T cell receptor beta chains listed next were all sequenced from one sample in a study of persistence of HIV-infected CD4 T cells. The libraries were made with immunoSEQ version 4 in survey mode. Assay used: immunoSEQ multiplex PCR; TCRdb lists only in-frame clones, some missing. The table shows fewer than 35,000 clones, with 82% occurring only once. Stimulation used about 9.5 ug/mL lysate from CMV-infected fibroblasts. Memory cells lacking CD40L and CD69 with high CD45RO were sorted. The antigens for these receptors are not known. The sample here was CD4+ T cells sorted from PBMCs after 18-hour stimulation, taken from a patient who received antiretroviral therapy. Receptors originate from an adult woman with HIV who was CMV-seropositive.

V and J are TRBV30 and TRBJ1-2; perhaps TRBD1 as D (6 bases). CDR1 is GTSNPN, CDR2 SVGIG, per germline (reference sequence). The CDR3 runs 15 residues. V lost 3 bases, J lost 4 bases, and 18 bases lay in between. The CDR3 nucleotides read TGTGCCTGGAGGATACAGGGCCCTCCGATCTATGGCTACACCTTC. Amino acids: CAWRIQGPPIYGYTF.

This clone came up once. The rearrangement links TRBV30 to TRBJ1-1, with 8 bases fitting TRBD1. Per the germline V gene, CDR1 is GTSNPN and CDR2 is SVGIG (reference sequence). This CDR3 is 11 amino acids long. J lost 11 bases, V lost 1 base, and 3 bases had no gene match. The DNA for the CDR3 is TGTGCCTGGAGTGACAGGGGGGAGGCTTTCTTT. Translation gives CAWSDRGEAFF.

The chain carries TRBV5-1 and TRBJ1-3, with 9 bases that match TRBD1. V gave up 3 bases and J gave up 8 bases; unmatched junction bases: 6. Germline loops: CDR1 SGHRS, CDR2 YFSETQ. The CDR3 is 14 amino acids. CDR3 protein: CASSYGQGKDTIYF. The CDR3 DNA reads TGCGCCAGCAGCTACGGACAGGGGAAGGACACCATATATTTT.

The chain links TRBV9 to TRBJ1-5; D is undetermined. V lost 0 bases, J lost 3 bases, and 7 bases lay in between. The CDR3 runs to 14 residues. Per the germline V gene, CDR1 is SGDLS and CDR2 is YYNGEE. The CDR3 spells CASSVGSDNQPQHF. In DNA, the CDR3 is TGTGCCAGCAGCGTAGGGTCAGACAATCAGCCCCAGCATTTT.

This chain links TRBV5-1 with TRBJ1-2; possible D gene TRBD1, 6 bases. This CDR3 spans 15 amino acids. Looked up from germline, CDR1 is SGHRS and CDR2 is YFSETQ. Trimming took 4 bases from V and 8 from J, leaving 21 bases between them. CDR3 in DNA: TGCGCCAGCAGCACTGGGACACAACCCGACGGGGGCTACACCTTC. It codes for CASSTGTQPDGGYTF.

This chain's CDR3 is CASRSGTDNTEAFF. The CDR3 nucleotides read TGTGCCAGTCGATCCGGGACAGACAACACTGAAGCTTTCTTT. This chain joins TRBV11-3 and TRBJ1-1, with 7 bases lining up with TRBD1. The CDR3 sequence is 14 residues long. The trim removed 9 bases at V and 2 bases at J, leaving 9 bases unmatched. CDR1 is SGHNT, CDR2 YENEEA, per germline.

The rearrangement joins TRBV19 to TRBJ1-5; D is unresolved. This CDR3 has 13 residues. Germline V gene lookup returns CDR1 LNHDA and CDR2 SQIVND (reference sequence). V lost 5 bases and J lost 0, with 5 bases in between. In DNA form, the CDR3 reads TGTGCCAGTAGTGATAATAGCAATCAGCCCCAGCATTTT. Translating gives CASSDNSNQPQHF.

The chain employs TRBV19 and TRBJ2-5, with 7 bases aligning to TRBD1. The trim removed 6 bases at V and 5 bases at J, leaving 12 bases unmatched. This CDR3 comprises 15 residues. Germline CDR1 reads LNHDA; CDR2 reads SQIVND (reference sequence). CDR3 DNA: TGTGCCAGTAGCCCAAAGACAGGGAATGGGGAGACCCAGTACTTC. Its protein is CASSPKTGNGETQYF.

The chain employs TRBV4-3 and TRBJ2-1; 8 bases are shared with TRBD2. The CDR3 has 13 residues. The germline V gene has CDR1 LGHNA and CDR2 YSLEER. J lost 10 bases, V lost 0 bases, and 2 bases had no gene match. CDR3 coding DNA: TGCGCCAGCAGCCAAGAAACGGGGGGGGAGCAGTTCTTC. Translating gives CASSQETGGEQFF.

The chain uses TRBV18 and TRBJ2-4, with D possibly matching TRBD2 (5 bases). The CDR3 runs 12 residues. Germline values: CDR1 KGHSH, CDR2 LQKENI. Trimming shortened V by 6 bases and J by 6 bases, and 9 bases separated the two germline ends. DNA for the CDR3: TGTGCCAGCTCCCTCGAGGGAAACATTCAGTACTTC. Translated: CASSLEGNIQYF.

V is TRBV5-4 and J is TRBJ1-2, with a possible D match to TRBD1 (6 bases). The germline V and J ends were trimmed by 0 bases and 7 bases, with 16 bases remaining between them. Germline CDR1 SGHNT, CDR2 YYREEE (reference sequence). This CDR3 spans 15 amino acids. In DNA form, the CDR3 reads TGTGCCAGCAGCTTGGTGAAGGCAGGGGAGAGTGGCTACACCTTC. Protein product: CASSLVKAGESGYTF.

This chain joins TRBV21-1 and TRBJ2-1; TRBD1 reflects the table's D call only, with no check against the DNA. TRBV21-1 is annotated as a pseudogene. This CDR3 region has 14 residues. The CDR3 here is CASSARDRLNEQFF. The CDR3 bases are TGTGCCAGCAGCGCTCGGGACAGGCTTAATGAGCAGTTCTTC.

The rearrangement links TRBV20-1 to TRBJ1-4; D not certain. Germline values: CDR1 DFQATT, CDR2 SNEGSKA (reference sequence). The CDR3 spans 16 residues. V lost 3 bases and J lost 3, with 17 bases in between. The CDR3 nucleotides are TGCAGTGCTAGTTCGTCGAGGGTACAGTCTAATGAAAAACTGTTTTTT. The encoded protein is CSASSSRVQSNEKLFF.

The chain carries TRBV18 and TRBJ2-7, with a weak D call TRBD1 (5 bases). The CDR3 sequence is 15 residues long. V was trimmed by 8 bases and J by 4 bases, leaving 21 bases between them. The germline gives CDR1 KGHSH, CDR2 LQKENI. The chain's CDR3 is CASRPGRGIRYEQYF. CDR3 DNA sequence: TGTGCCAGCAGACCTGGAAGGGGAATCAGGTACGAGCAGTACTTC. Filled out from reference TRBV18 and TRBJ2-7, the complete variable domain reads NAGVMQNPRHLVRRRGQEARLRCSPMKGHSHVYWYRQLPEEGLKFMVYLQKENIIDESGMPKERFSAEFPKEGPSILRIQQVVRGDSAAYFCASRPGRGIRYEQYFGPGTRLTVT.

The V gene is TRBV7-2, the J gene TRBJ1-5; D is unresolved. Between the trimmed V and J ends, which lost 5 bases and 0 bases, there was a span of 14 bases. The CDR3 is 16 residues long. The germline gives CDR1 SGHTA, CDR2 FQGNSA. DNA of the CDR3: TGTGCCAGCAGCAAGCGCGGAGGGAATAGCAATCAGCCCCAGCATTTT. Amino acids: CASSKRGGNSNQPQHF.

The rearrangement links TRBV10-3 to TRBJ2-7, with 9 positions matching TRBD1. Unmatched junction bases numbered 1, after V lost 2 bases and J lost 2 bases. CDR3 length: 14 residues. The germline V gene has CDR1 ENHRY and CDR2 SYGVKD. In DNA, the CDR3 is TGTGCCATCAGTGAGGGGACAGGGCCCTACGAGCAGTACTTC. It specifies CAISEGTGPYEQYF.

The CDR3 coding sequence is TGCAGCGTAGGAATAACCTACGAGCAGTACTTC. Translation: CSVGITYEQYF. The chain couples TRBV29-1 to TRBJ2-7; no definite D call. Trimming left V 6 bases short and J 2 bases short, with 8 bases between. This CDR3 region has 11 residues. The germline gives CDR1 SQVTM, CDR2 ANQGSEA.

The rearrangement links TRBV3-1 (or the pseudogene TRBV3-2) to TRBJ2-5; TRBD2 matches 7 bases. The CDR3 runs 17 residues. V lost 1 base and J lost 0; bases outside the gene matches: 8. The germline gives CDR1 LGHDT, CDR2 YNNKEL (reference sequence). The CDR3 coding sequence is TGTGCCAGCAGCCAAGTCCCCGCGGGACTAAACCAAGAGACCCAGTACTTC. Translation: CASSQVPAGLNQETQYF.

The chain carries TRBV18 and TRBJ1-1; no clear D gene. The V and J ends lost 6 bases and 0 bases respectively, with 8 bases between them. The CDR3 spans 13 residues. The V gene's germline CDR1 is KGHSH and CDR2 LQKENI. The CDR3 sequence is CASSLSMNTEAFF. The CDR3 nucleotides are TGTGCCAGCTCGTTAAGTATGAACACTGAAGCTTTCTTT.